The next 30 T cell receptor beta chains were all read from a single sample in a study of cytomegalovirus exposure and HLA in healthy donors. Primers for the PCR totalled 60 Vbeta and 13 Jbeta. Produced via immunoSEQ multiplex PCR; TCRdb's table is partial and in-frame only. The repertoire has 37,000 or so clones, approximately 80% of them found once; the top ten carry about a tenth. The sequenced material came from PBMCs. Receptors were obtained from a woman aged 40 to 50 in good health and CMV-seronegative.

This clone was recorded only once. The V call is TRBV19, the J call TRBJ1-2; TRBD1 is a possible D gene (6 bases). Trimming took off 3 bases at V and 9 bases at J, with 11 bases between the two ends. CDR1 is LNHDA and CDR2 is SQIVND in the germline V gene (reference sequence). The CDR3 contains 12 residues. CDR3 sequence: CASSMATGSYTF. The CDR3 DNA reads TGTGCCAGTAGTATGGCGACAGGCAGCTACACCTTC. The full variable domain, completed using reference TRBV19 and TRBJ1-2, is DGGITQSPKYLFRKEGQNVTLSCEQNLNHDAMYWYRQDPGQGLRLIYYSQIVNDFQKGDIAEGYSVSREKKESFPLTVTSAQKNPTAFYLCASSMATGSYTFGSGTRLTVV.

V usage is TRBV29-1 and J usage is TRBJ2-7, with TRBD1 matching 7 bases. CDR1 and CDR2 (germline): SQVTM, ANQGSEA. This CDR3 comprises 12 residues. Germline trimming cut 7 bases from V and 5 bases from J; bases unmatched to any gene: 8. The CDR3: CSATGAGDEQYF. CDR3 DNA: TGCAGCGCTACAGGGGCCGGGGACGAGCAGTACTTC.

The V call is TRBV5-5, the J call TRBJ1-1; D may be TRBD1 (5 bases). Germline V gene data show CDR1 as SGHKS and CDR2 as YYEKEE (reference sequence). This CDR3 spans 14 amino acids. The ends were cut back, 2 bases at V and 1 base at J, with 9 bases in the middle. The CDR3 loop is CASSFTGPNTEAFF. The CDR3 DNA reads as TGTGCCAGCAGCTTTACAGGACCGAACACTGAAGCTTTCTTT.

This chain uses TRBV4-3 with TRBJ1-1; D may be TRBD1 (5 bases). Trimming pared 0 bases from V and 1 base from J, leaving 6 bases between. The CDR3 contains 14 residues. CDR1 is LGHNA and CDR2 is YSLEER in the germline V gene. In DNA, the CDR3 is TGCGCCAGCAGCCAAGATCAGGGGAACACTGAAGCTTTCTTT. This gives the protein CASSQDQGNTEAFF.

The rearrangement uses TRBV7-9 and TRBJ2-7; 8 bases align to TRBD2. Germline trimming cut 8 bases from V and 5 bases from J; bases unmatched to any gene: 8. Germline V lookup: CDR1 SEHNR, CDR2 FQNEAQ (reference sequence). CDR3 length equals 13 residues. The chain's CDR3 is CASSERGSNEQYF. CDR3 coding DNA: TGTGCCAGCTCCGAGCGGGGGTCTAACGAGCAGTACTTC.

V usage is TRBV18 and J usage is TRBJ1-1, with D tentatively TRBD1 (5 bases). Between the trimmed V and J ends, which lost 2 bases and 3 bases, there was a span of 7 bases. CDR1 is KGHSH, CDR2 LQKENI, per germline. CDR3 size: 13 residues. CDR3 protein: CASSPAGDTEAFF. In DNA, the CDR3 is TGTGCCAGCTCACCAGCGGGGGACACTGAAGCTTTCTTT. Drawing the rest from reference TRBV18 and TRBJ1-1, the complete variable domain is NAGVMQNPRHLVRRRGQEARLRCSPMKGHSHVYWYRQLPEEGLKFMVYLQKENIIDESGMPKERFSAEFPKEGPSILRIQQVVRGDSAAYFCASSPAGDTEAFFGQGTRLTVV.

V gene TRBV10-3 combines with J gene TRBJ1-6; 9 bases are shared with TRBD1. The germline CDR1 and CDR2 sequences are ENHRY and SYGVKD. The CDR3 length is 13 residues. Trimming at V came to 5 bases and at J to 10 bases, leaving 3 bases not matched to a gene. In DNA form, the CDR3 reads TGTGCCATCAGTCGGGACAGGGAGTCACCCCTCCACTTT. It encodes CAISRDRESPLHF.

The gene calls are TRBV4-3 and TRBJ1-5; D ambiguous. Germline V gene data show CDR1 as LGHNA and CDR2 as YSLEER. The germline V and J ends were trimmed by 0 bases and 4 bases, with 4 bases remaining between them. The CDR3 extends over 13 amino acids. CDR3 nucleotides: TGCGCCAGCAGCCAAGACCGGAATCAGCCCCAGCATTTT. Protein sequence: CASSQDRNQPQHF.

J is TRBJ2-7 and V is TRBV15; the D gene is possibly TRBD2 (5 bases). V was clipped by 1 base and J by 6 bases, with 10 bases between them. The CDR3 runs to 13 residues. Per the germline V gene, CDR1 is LNHNV and CDR2 is YYDKDF (reference sequence). The CDR3 DNA follows: TGTGCCACCAGCAGAGTGCCCAGCGGCGAGCAGTACTTC. Its protein is CATSRVPSGEQYF.

The chain employs TRBV29-1 and TRBJ2-1; unclear D gene. This CDR3 is built from 12 residues. V gave up 2 bases and J gave up 4 bases, with 6 bases separating them. In germline, CDR1 is SQVTM, CDR2 ANQGSEA. DNA of the CDR3: TGCAGCGTTGAATCAGTTTACAATGAGCAGTTCTTC. This translates into CSVESVYNEQFF.

The chain is built from TRBV15 and TRBJ2-1; D not resolved. Trimming removed 0 bases from V and 2 bases from J, with 5 bases in between. Germline V CDR1 and CDR2: LNHNV, YYDKDF (reference sequence). The CDR3 has 14 amino acids. The DNA for the CDR3 is TGTGCCACCAGCAGAGAAGAGGCCTACAATGAGCAGTTCTTC. Protein product: CATSREEAYNEQFF.

The rearrangement links TRBV6-5 to TRBJ1-1; D is possibly TRBD1 (6 bases). CDR1 is MNHEY, CDR2 SVGAGI, per germline. The CDR3 runs to 14 residues. The V end was cut by 9 bases, the J end by 1 base, with 15 bases between. CDR3 coding DNA: TGTGCCAGTCGGCCGGGACACACGAACACTGAAGCTTTCTTT. Translated: CASRPGHTNTEAFF.

The CDR3 loop is CASSLSVYQETQYF. The CDR3, as DNA: TGTGCCAGCAGTCTTTCCGTGTACCAAGAGACCCAGTACTTC. The chain employs TRBV5-5 and TRBJ2-5, with D unresolved. Trimming cost V 5 bases and J 0 bases, with 11 bases left between them. Germline CDR1 is SGHKS and CDR2 is YYEKEE (reference sequence). The CDR3 totals 14 residues.

The chain has TRBV13 and TRBJ2-6; D perhaps matches TRBD1 (6 bases). This CDR3 spans 16 amino acids. Trimming took off 5 bases at V and 0 bases at J, with 11 bases between the two ends. Germline values: CDR1 PRHDT, CDR2 FYEKMQ (reference sequence). The CDR3, as DNA: TGTGCCAGCAGCCGGACAGAGCTCTCTGGGGCCAACGTCCTGACTTTC. The encoded protein is CASSRTELSGANVLTF. The variable domain in full, with the rest retrieved from reference TRBV13 and TRBJ2-6, is AAGVIQSPRHLIKEKRETATLKCYPIPRHDTVYWYQQGPGQDPQFLISFYEKMQSDKGSIPDRFSAQQFSDYHSELNMSSLELGDSALYFCASSRTELSGANVLTFGAGSRLTVL.

The CDR3 loop reads CASSPLGGIETQYF. CDR3 sequence (DNA): TGCGCCAGCAGCCCCCTAGGAGGGATTGAGACCCAGTACTTC. The chain uses TRBV4-1 and TRBJ2-5, with D perhaps matching TRBD2 (6 bases). The CDR3 consists of 14 residues. Deletions cut 4 bases from V and 5 bases from J, with 14 bases between. Germline V gene data show CDR1 as MGHRA and CDR2 as YSYEKL.

V usage is TRBV27 and J usage is TRBJ1-1; D gene uncertain. The V end was cut by 6 bases, the J end by 8 bases, with 10 bases between. This CDR3 is 11 amino acids long. Looked up from germline, CDR1 is MNHEY and CDR2 is SMNVEV (reference sequence). The chain's CDR3 is CASSDKSEAFF. The CDR3 DNA is TGTGCCAGCAGCGACAAATCGGAAGCTTTCTTT.

The chain joins TRBV2 to TRBJ2-5, with a possible D match to TRBD2 (6 bases). CDR1 and CDR2 (germline): SNHLY, FYNNEI. The V end lost 8 bases, the J end lost 1 base, and 8 bases lay between the germline ends. The length of the CDR3 is 12 residues. The CDR3 loop reads CASVGGQETQYF. CDR3 nucleotides: TGTGCCAGCGTGGGGGGCCAAGAGACCCAGTACTTC.

This sequence joins TRBV6-4 and TRBJ2-1; D is perhaps TRBD2 (5 bases). Per the germline V gene, CDR1 is MRHNA and CDR2 is SNTAGT. V lost 2 bases to trimming and J lost 15 bases, with 11 bases between them. CDR3 length: 11 amino acids. The CDR3 here is CASSDRIASFF. Written as DNA, the CDR3 is TGTGCCAGCAGTGACCGAATAGCGTCGTTCTTC.

The chain is built from TRBV7-8 and TRBJ2-1; 8 bases fit TRBD1. CDR1 and CDR2 (germline): SGHVS, FQNEAQ. The CDR3 contains 14 residues. With 5 bases clipped from V and 5 bases from J, the junction kept 5 bases outside the gene matches. The CDR3, as DNA: TGTGCCAGCAGCCCGCGACAGGGGAACAATGAGCAGTTCTTC. Translated: CASSPRQGNNEQFF.

The CDR3 is CASSLGRQGLETQYF. DNA of the CDR3: TGTGCCAGCAGCTTGGGGCGACAAGGGCTAGAGACCCAGTACTTC. This chain links TRBV11-2 with TRBJ2-5; a possible D gene is TRBD1 (5 bases). Germline V gives CDR1 SGHAT, CDR2 FQNNGV. Trimming pared 3 bases from V and 4 bases from J, leaving 15 bases between. The CDR3 extends over 15 amino acids.

This chain links TRBV19 with TRBJ1-2, with D perhaps TRBD1 (6 bases). The germline V gene encodes CDR1 LNHDA and CDR2 SQIVND (reference sequence). The CDR3 is 15 residues long. Deletions cut 7 bases from V and 4 bases from J, with 19 bases between. CDR3 nucleotides: TGTGCCAGTACCCCTGGGTCCGGACAGCTCTATGGCTACACCTTC. Its protein is CASTPGSGQLYGYTF.

The chain combines TRBV2 with TRBJ2-1; D not certain. V shed 1 base and J shed 1 base, with 8 bases lying between them. The CDR3 is 15 residues long. From germline, CDR1 is SNHLY and CDR2 FYNNEI. CDR3 nucleotide sequence: TGTGCCAGCAGTGAAGGCAGAGGATCCTACAATGAGCAGTTCTTC. This encodes CASSEGRGSYNEQFF.

This clone appeared once. The rearrangement links TRBV10-3 to TRBJ1-1, with 8 bases identical to TRBD1. V was pared by 8 bases and J by 5 bases, with 4 bases of the junction left unmatched. There are 12 residues in the CDR3. From germline, CDR1 is ENHRY and CDR2 SYGVKD. The CDR3 loop is CAIRGTGTEAFF. CDR3 nucleotides: TGTGCCATCCGGGGGACAGGAACTGAAGCTTTCTTT.

The chain uses TRBV4-1 and TRBJ2-5, with D possibly being TRBD2 (6 bases). With 5 bases removed from V and 4 bases from J, the gap between germline ends came to 14 bases. CDR3 length equals 14 residues. Per the germline V gene, CDR1 is MGHRA and CDR2 is YSYEKL. The CDR3 sequence: CASSFILGGETQYF. The CDR3 coding sequence is TGCGCCAGCAGCTTCATACTCGGGGGAGAGACCCAGTACTTC.

The J gene is TRBJ1-2, the V gene TRBV5-4; 7 bases line up with TRBD1. V shed 4 bases and J 5 bases; nucleotides not matched to a gene: 5. CDR1 is SGHNT, CDR2 YYREEE, per germline (reference sequence). The CDR3 has 13 amino acids. The CDR3 loop reads CASSANRGYGYTF. CDR3 DNA sequence: TGTGCCAGCAGCGCTAACAGGGGTTATGGCTACACCTTC.

This clone was seen a handful of times. This chain joins TRBV5-5 and TRBJ2-2; 12 bases agree with TRBD1. The germline CDR1 and CDR2 sequences are SGHKS and YYEKEE (reference sequence). The CDR3 is made up of 15 amino acids. V shed 4 bases, J shed 5 bases, and the junction held 3 bases outside the gene matches. The chain's CDR3 is CASSMGQGATGELFF. DNA for the CDR3: TGTGCCAGCAGCATGGGACAGGGGGCAACCGGGGAGCTGTTTTTT. The full variable domain, completed using reference TRBV5-5 and TRBJ2-2, is DAGVTQSPTHLIKTRGQQVTLRCSPISGHKSVSWYQQVLGQGPQFIFQYYEKEERGRGNFPDRFSARQFPNYSSELNVNALLLGDSALYLCASSMGQGATGELFFGEGSRLTVL.

The genes are TRBV4-3 and TRBJ1-6; weak D call: TRBD1 (6 bases). Trimming removed 1 base at V and 6 bases at J, with 10 bases between. The germline V gene has CDR1 LGHNA and CDR2 YSLEER. The CDR3 is 15 amino acids. The CDR3 coding sequence is TGCGCCAGCAGCCAAGTCCCAGGGGTTAATTCACCCCTCCACTTT. Its translation: CASSQVPGVNSPLHF.

The CDR3 DNA reads TGCGCCAGCAGCGGGACAACTACGAGGACTGAAGCTTTCTTT. It is translated as CASSGTTTRTEAFF. The chain carries TRBV5-1 and TRBJ1-1; TRBD1 is a possible D gene (6 bases). The CDR3 contains 14 residues. Germline loops: CDR1 SGHRS, CDR2 YFSETQ. Trimming pared 4 bases from V and 5 bases from J, leaving 15 bases between.

This chain connects TRBV4-3 to TRBJ1-4; D gene ambiguous. V dropped 0 bases and J dropped 7 bases, with 9 bases sitting between them. CDR1 is LGHNA and CDR2 is YSLEER in the germline V gene. The CDR3 sequence is 14 residues long. CDR3 protein: CASSQDVHSEKLFF. The CDR3, as DNA: TGCGCCAGCAGCCAAGATGTCCATTCTGAAAAACTGTTTTTT.

The gene calls are TRBV27 and TRBJ1-5, with no clear D. The CDR3 runs to 12 residues. Trimming took 7 bases from V and 4 from J, leaving 8 bases between them. Germline V lookup: CDR1 MNHEY, CDR2 SMNVEV (reference sequence). The DNA of the CDR3 is TGTGCCAGCAAGACCGGGAATCAGCCCCAGCATTTT. Residues: CASKTGNQPQHF.